This T cell receptor (beta chain) was identified during a study of long-term antiretroviral therapy in people with HIV. As for the study in general: The study's earliest collections predate the 2015 immediate-ART recommendation by about a decade. Study-level results: Even long-term ART left TRB diversity below transplant donor controls, despite gains. Blood dating 2004 to 2017 may reflect older ART regimens.

It was in the United States that all participants with HIV were treated. Remarks on this clone: Its antigen is currently unknown.

V gave up 0 bases and J gave up 5 bases, with 3 bases separating them. The length of the CDR3 is 11 residues. The germline V gene has CDR1 DFQATT and CDR2 SNEGSKA (reference sequence). The immunoSEQ assay was v3.0, run at survey level. Some clones are missing from TCRdb's copy, which holds only in-frame ones; the method was immunoSEQ multiplex PCR. The sample shows 15,000 to 20,000 clones, over 65% of them seen only once. This TCR came from a woman between 50 and 59 years old with HIV. The chain is built from TRBV20-1 and TRBJ2-3; D remains ambiguous. Source: unsorted PBMCs, taken 0.5 years before starting antiretroviral therapy. The CDR3 nucleotides are TGCAGTGCTAGAGAGGTAGATACGCAGTATTTT. This encodes CSAREVDTQYF.